Each of the 21 T cell receptor beta chains below was sequenced from the same sample in a study of cytomegalovirus exposure and HLA in healthy donors. The PCR contained 60 Vbeta and 13 Jbeta primers. TCRdb's table, derived via immunoSEQ multiplex PCR, lists solely in-frame clones and lacks some. The sample shows around 220,000 clones, 60% to 80% of them seen only once. Material: PBMCs. Source of these receptors: a woman in her twenties or thirties in good health and CMV-seronegative.

The chain has TRBV19 and TRBJ1-2; tentatively, D is TRBD1 (5 bases). Trimming pared 3 bases from V and 2 bases from J, leaving 10 bases between. Germline V gene lookup returns CDR1 LNHDA and CDR2 SQIVND (reference sequence). CDR3 size: 14 residues. This chain's CDR3 is CASSMGRSNYGYTF. The CDR3 DNA follows: TGTGCCAGTAGTATGGGGCGTTCAAACTATGGCTACACCTTC.

This clone was recorded a few times. This chain connects TRBV2 to TRBJ1-1; no reliable D call. V was shortened by 2 bases and J by 1 base, with 5 bases between the two germline ends. Germline V CDR1 and CDR2: SNHLY, FYNNEI. The CDR3 contains 13 residues. The CDR3 coding sequence is TGTGCCAGCAGTGAATCCCGGAACACTGAAGCTTTCTTT. It encodes CASSESRNTEAFF.

The chain joins TRBV4-1 to TRBJ2-1; 7 nucleotides line up with TRBD2. J was trimmed by 4 bases and V by 0 bases; bases with no gene match: 6. This CDR3 has 16 residues. Germline CDR1 MGHRA, CDR2 YSYEKL. The CDR3 DNA follows: TGCGCCAGCAGCCAAGAGGGTACTAGCGCGTACAATGAGCAGTTCTTC. Its translation is CASSQEGTSAYNEQFF.

The table lists this clone with a few counts. The rearrangement uses TRBV29-1 and TRBJ2-2; D uncertain. Per the germline V gene, CDR1 is SQVTM and CDR2 is ANQGSEA. V gave up 5 bases and J gave up 1 base, with 8 bases separating them. The CDR3 length is 13 residues. CDR3 nucleotides: TGCAGCGTTTTCCAGCGGAACACCGGGGAGCTGTTTTTT. Protein: CSVFQRNTGELFF.

About this clone itself: One junction end disagrees with the germline gene, perhaps due to a read error. This chain uses TRBV7-7 with TRBJ2-7, with D perhaps TRBD2 (5 bases). CDR1 is SSHAT, CDR2 FNYEAQ, per germline (reference sequence). The CDR3 runs 15 residues. The CDR3 protein is CASSLALGRDYEQYF. The CDR3 nucleotides read TGTGCTAGCAGCTTAGCTCTGGGGAGAGACTACGAGCAGTACTTC.

The table lists this clone with a few counts. This chain connects TRBV15 to TRBJ2-6, with D maybe TRBD1 (6 bases). Germline loops: CDR1 LNHNV, CDR2 YYDKDF (reference sequence). This CDR3 has 16 residues. V was cut by 0 bases and J by 2 bases, with 8 bases left in between. DNA for the CDR3: TGTGCCACCAGCAGAGACCGACAGGCTGGGGCCAACGTCCTGACTTTC. Its translation is CATSRDRQAGANVLTF.

In nucleotides, the CDR3 is TGTGCCAGCAGTGACTGGTACGGAGCTTTCTTT. It is translated as CASSDWYGAFF. The gene calls are TRBV25-1 and TRBJ1-1; D gene unclear. The CDR3 extends over 11 amino acids. Germline lookup yields CDR1 MGHDK and CDR2 SYGVNS. Deletions cut 3 bases from V and 10 bases from J, with 9 bases between.

V and J are TRBV19 and TRBJ1-1, with D uncertain. The CDR3 runs 16 residues. Germline-derived CDR1 and CDR2 are LNHDA and SQIVND (reference sequence). Trimming removed 2 bases at V and 3 bases at J, with 16 bases between. Written as DNA, the CDR3 is TGTGCCAGTAGTATAAAGCCCGCGCGGTTTGACACTGAAGCTTTCTTT. Translation gives CASSIKPARFDTEAFF.

The chain has TRBV10-1 and TRBJ2-1; D is unresolved. The V gene lost 1 base and the J gene lost 15 bases, with 16 bases spanning the gap. Germline CDR1 is WNHNN and CDR2 is SYGVQD (reference sequence). The CDR3 contains 13 residues. This chain's CDR3 is CASSELTGSSPFF. The DNA of the CDR3 is TGCGCCAGCAGTGAGTTAACCGGGTCGAGCCCGTTCTTC.

The V gene is TRBV11-2, the J gene TRBJ2-1; TRBD2 might be the D (5 bases). CDR1 is SGHAT and CDR2 is FQNNGV in the germline V gene. This CDR3 contains 13 residues. V was cut by 3 bases and J by 5 bases, with 8 bases left in between. In nucleotides, the CDR3 is TGTGCCAGCAGCTTCCCGCGGGACAATGAGCAGTTCTTC. As protein: CASSFPRDNEQFF.

This clone was seen only once. The chain carries TRBV19 and TRBJ2-7, with TRBD2 identical over 9 bases. Germline trimming cut 3 bases from V and 1 base from J; bases unmatched to any gene: 7. This CDR3 has 16 amino acids. Germline V gene data show CDR1 as LNHDA and CDR2 as SQIVND (reference sequence). The CDR3 DNA is TGTGCCAGTAGTATGGCTCTAGCGGGGATTTCCTACGAGCAGTACTTC. This encodes CASSMALAGISYEQYF.

The chain combines TRBV10-3 with TRBJ1-5; D remains unclear. From germline, CDR1 is ENHRY and CDR2 SYGVKD. This CDR3 contains 15 residues. Trimming removed 0 bases at V and 14 bases at J, with 20 bases between. Here the CDR3 DNA reads TGTGCCATCAGTGAGTCGCTGGAGGCGCCCCTCAAAGAGCATTTT. This sequence encodes CAISESLEAPLKEHF.

The chain couples TRBV7-3 to TRBJ2-7, with D unclear. Trimming removed 0 bases at V and 4 bases at J, with 7 bases between. Germline CDR1 is SGHTA and CDR2 is FQGTGA. The CDR3 sequence is 13 residues long. The CDR3, as DNA: TGTGCCAGCAGCTTAACGCCGCGTTACGAGCAGTACTTC. This sequence encodes CASSLTPRYEQYF.

This clone was seen a single time. The rearrangement links TRBV7-9 to TRBJ1-1; 10 nucleotides agree with TRBD1. Unmatched junction bases numbered 6, after V lost 11 bases and J lost 0 bases. Germline values: CDR1 SEHNR, CDR2 FQNEAQ (reference sequence). CDR3 length equals 14 residues. In nucleotides, the CDR3 is TGTGCCGGTGGACAGGGGGTAATGAACACTGAAGCTTTCTTT. Protein sequence: CAGGQGVMNTEAFF.

This clone was seen once. DNA of the CDR3: TGTGCCAGCAATTGGGCGGGAAGATACAATGAGCAGTTCTTC. Encoded protein: CASNWAGRYNEQFF. The chain is built from TRBV27 and TRBJ2-1; TRBD2 is a possible D gene (6 bases). CDR1 and CDR2 from the germline V gene are MNHEY and SMNVEV (reference sequence). The V and J ends lost 7 bases and 4 bases respectively, with 14 bases between them. CDR3 length: 14 amino acids.

The chain recombines TRBV7-8 with TRBJ1-5; no reliable D call. CDR1 is SGHVS and CDR2 is FQNEAQ in the germline V gene. The V end lost 0 bases, the J end lost 7 bases, and 16 bases lay between the germline ends. The CDR3 length is 16 residues. The CDR3 DNA follows: TGTGCCAGCAGCTTAGCGCAACCCGATTCGAGGCAGCCCCAGCATTTT. It yields the protein CASSLAQPDSRQPQHF.

This clone was counted a single time. This chain connects TRBV19 to TRBJ1-4, with D tentatively TRBD1 (5 bases). Trimming shortened V by 1 base and J by 3 bases, and 9 bases separated the two germline ends. Germline assignment: CDR1 LNHDA and CDR2 SQIVND (reference sequence). The CDR3 runs 15 residues. In DNA form, the CDR3 reads TGTGCCAGTAGTATAGCGAGGACACCTAATGAAAAACTGTTTTTT. Residues: CASSIARTPNEKLFF. Combining the CDR3 with reference TRBV19 and TRBJ1-4 gives the whole variable domain DGGITQSPKYLFRKEGQNVTLSCEQNLNHDAMYWYRQDPGQGLRLIYYSQIVNDFQKGDIAEGYSVSREKKESFPLTVTSAQKNPTAFYLCASSIARTPNEKLFFGSGTQLSVL.

Here the CDR3 reads CASTPRGRNQPQHF. The CDR3 DNA follows: TGTGCCAGTACCCCGCGGGGTCGAAATCAGCCCCAGCATTTT. The rearrangement uses TRBV19 and TRBJ1-5; no reliable D call. The CDR3 sequence is 14 residues long. Germline loops: CDR1 LNHDA, CDR2 SQIVND (reference sequence). V shed 7 bases and J shed 4 bases, with 14 bases lying between them.

Here the CDR3 reads CASSLDRDRGSGANVLTF. CDR3 coding DNA: TGTGCCAGCAGCTTGGATCGGGACAGGGGCTCTGGGGCCAACGTCCTGACTTTC. This rearrangement joins TRBV5-4 to TRBJ2-6; TRBD1 matches 10 bases. The germline gives CDR1 SGHNT, CDR2 YYREEE (reference sequence). The CDR3 is 18 amino acids. V shed 0 bases and J 0 bases; nucleotides not matched to a gene: 3.

The chain has TRBV7-9 and TRBJ2-7; no clear D gene. CDR1 and CDR2 (germline): SEHNR, FQNEAQ (reference sequence). V lost 5 bases to trimming and J lost 6 bases, with 17 bases between them. The CDR3 runs to 14 residues. CDR3 sequence (DNA): TGTGCCAGCAGCGTCGTGGAGTCCCTTGGCGAGCAGTACTTC. It encodes CASSVVESLGEQYF.

The V and J genes are TRBV7-9 and TRBJ2-5; D might be TRBD1 (6 bases). V shed 2 bases and J shed 4 bases, with 14 bases lying between them. In germline, CDR1 is SEHNR, CDR2 FQNEAQ (reference sequence). CDR3 size: 15 residues. CDR3 coding DNA: TGTGCCAGCAGCTTATCACGACAGGTCGTAGAGACCCAGTACTTC. Its protein is CASSLSRQVVETQYF. Variable domain in full (rest from reference TRBV7-9 and TRBJ2-5): DTGVSQNPRHKITKRGQNVTFRCDPISEHNRLYWYRQTLGQGPEFLTYFQNEAQLEKSRLLSDRFSAERPKGSFSTLEIQRTEQGDSAMYLCASSLSRQVVETQYFGPGTRLLVL.